Listed below are T cell receptor beta chains from one sample, sequenced in a study of blood T cell repertoires in COVID-19. Clones were read by immunoSEQ multiplex PCR, and TCRdb kept only the in-frame ones, dropping some. The sample holds around 140,000 clones, almost 85% seen once. Material: PBMCs or T cells enriched from blood (not recorded which). The receptors originated from a woman in her forties or fifties with acute COVID-19. CDR3s include the opening cysteine and the closing phenylalanine or tryptophan.

TRBV2	TRBJ1-2	CASSEAQYGYTF
TRBV9	TRBJ2-6	CASSVDAGPNHGANVLTF
TRBV4-3	TRBJ2-3	CASSQDLAATSTDTQYF
TRBV7-9	TRBJ2-5	CASSIWTSGKETQYF
TRBV7-9	TRBJ1-5	CASSLGGYSNQPQHF
TRBV7-9	TRBJ1-4	CASSIRQTATNEKLFF
TRBV24-1	TRBJ2-6	CATSDTGSGANVLTF
TRBV7-2	TRBJ1-3	CASSSILRTFAGNTIYF
TRBV5-6	TRBJ2-7	CASSLDPGGSYEQYF
TRBV15	TRBJ2-7	CATSRAGSGVGEQYF
TRBV19	TRBJ1-4	CASSWGGGTNEKLFF
TRBV6-2/TRBV6-3	TRBJ2-1	CASSPTTSVDEQFF
TRBV24-1	TRBJ2-1	CATSVNPGRVVQRAPRKSYNEQFF
TRBV16	TRBJ1-2	CASSQSNSAYGYTF
TRBV7-2	TRBJ2-3	CASSFMDSRKDTQYF
TRBV19	TRBJ2-1	CASTDTRGGRGGEQFF
TRBV19	TRBJ2-1	CASHSGTGHNEQFF
TRBV5-1	TRBJ2-7	CASRTGRAGEQYF
TRBV4-2	TRBJ2-6	CASSQEGEGVWGANVLTF
TRBV27	TRBJ2-1	CASSTRQQQFF
TRBV30	TRBJ1-6	CAWKGSSSYNSPLHF
TRBV10-3	TRBJ1-2	CAISATTGPTNYGYTF
TRBV15	TRBJ2-1	CATSRVGDYGNEQFF
TRBV29-1	TRBJ2-3	CSVLQSNTDTQYF
TRBV11-2	TRBJ1-1	CASSLGRLQGEGTEAFF
TRBV28	TRBJ1-2	CASHTLDYGYTF
TRBV28	TRBJ1-5	CASSSGGRSNQPQHF
TRBV6-2/TRBV6-3	TRBJ2-2	CASSYGGGGGELFF
TRBV7-9	TRBJ2-7	CASATGTGSYEQYF
TRBV5-1	TRBJ2-5	CASSDPGLPDGTQYF
TRBV7-8	TRBJ2-5	CASSSTSIPQAGVETQYF
TRBV24-1	TRBJ1-6	CATQEGFDNSPLHF
TRBV4-3	TRBJ2-2	CASSVRLGPNTGELFF
TRBV4-3	TRBJ2-2	CASSQGRVNTGELFF
TRBV19	TRBJ1-2	CASSIDHKGHYGYTF
TRBV28	TRBJ2-7	CASLGAEQYF
TRBV7-2	TRBJ2-7	CASSLAQDLRTSGRWGGQYF
TRBV4-2	TRBJ1-1	CASSQEGGGGGAAFF
TRBV5-1	TRBJ1-1	CASSWGAGTEAFF
TRBV28	TRBJ1-2	CASSLSPTGDLDGYTF
TRBV30	TRBJ1-1	CAGSRRGGTEAFF
TRBV6-1	TRBJ1-3	CASSEGDRGSIGNTIYF
TRBV5-1	TRBJ1-4	CASSLEGERDEKLFF
TRBV4-3	TRBJ2-1	CASSQERRAPVGKQFF
TRBV15	TRBJ2-1	CAPAGALANEQFF
TRBV6-5	TRBJ1-5	CASSRGQGVNQPQHF
TRBV30	TRBJ1-5	CAWSRQGPIQPQHF
TRBV28	TRBJ1-4	CASSLGRGLEKLFF
TRBV24-1	TRBJ1-2	CATSDGQGWRDGYTF
TRBV4-2	TRBJ1-1	CASSQDWLGGVEAFF
TRBV2	TRBJ1-2	CASSTTGGYGYTF
TRBV29-1	TRBJ2-1	CSVEDLTGGNEQFF
TRBV7-9	TRBJ1-2	CASSFGAEAGYGYTF
TRBV11-1	TRBJ2-7	CASSFGSIASYEQYF
TRBV5-1	TRBJ2-1	CASSLSLGGLDVGEQFF
TRBV2	TRBJ2-1	CASSVSAGGLGRSNEQFF
TRBV18	TRBJ2-3	CASSPGGNTDTQYF
TRBV19	TRBJ2-3	CASSESGQSISTDTQYF